This entry features one TCR beta chain sequence. This record belongs to a study of blood T cell repertoires in COVID-19. Study-level background: Sample material is recorded as cDNA or gDNA derived from T cells, B-cell-depleted T cells, or PBMCs.

The repertoire was sequenced with immunoSEQ multiplex PCR; TCRdb's copy has only in-frame clones and lacks some. The table shows approximately 120,000 clones, with around four fifths occurring only once. This CDR3 has 14 residues. Germline V gives CDR1 SGHTA, CDR2 FQGTGA. V was pared by 2 bases and J by 10 bases, with 15 bases between. The receptor was derived from a woman aged 55-70 years with acute or convalescent COVID-19. This chain connects TRBV7-3 to TRBJ2-1; D is perhaps TRBD2 (5 bases). The specimen was peripheral blood. CDR3 region: CASSLQDSSKEQFF. The CDR3 nucleotides read TGTGCCAGCAGCTTACAGGACTCCTCCAAGGAGCAGTTCTTC. Filled out from reference TRBV7-3 and TRBJ2-1, the complete variable domain reads GAGVSQTPSNKVTEKGKYVELRCDPISGHTALYWYRQSLGQGPEFLIYFQGTGAADDSGLPNDRFFAVRPEGSVSTLKIQRTERGDSAVYLCASSLQDSSKEQFFGPGTRLTVL.